The rows below give T cell receptor beta chains drawn from one sample of a study of regulatory T cells in long-lasting Graves disease. A single record per CDR3 protein comes from TCRdb applying MiXCR to the multiplex PCR reads. The sample includes hundreds of thousands of distinct CDR3 sequences, less than 25% seen only once; the top ten take around 21%. Sequenced here: peripheral blood mononuclear cells (PBMCs), sampled when the disease was refractory, from a patient treated with antithyroid drugs. These receptors all come from a female donor with Graves disease. Both conserved end residues are part of each CDR3. The D gene is left open where the match is weak. Some rows have no size entry. The others give once, few or many, or a class for an expanded clone.

D gene | clone size | J gene | V gene | CDR3 protein | CDR3 DNA
NA | NA | TRBJ2-2 | TRBV4-3 | CASSQEQGRAGELFF | TGCGCCAGCAGCCAAGAACAGGGTCGGGCCGGGGAGCTGTTTTTT
NA | NA | TRBJ2-7 | TRBV11-2 | CASSRIRGGLDEQYF | TGTGCCAGCAGCCGCATCAGGGGGGGTTTGGACGAGCAGTACTTC
NA | few | TRBJ2-7 | TRBV27 | CASGRWGFEQYF | TGTGCCAGCGGAAGATGGGGCTTCGAGCAGTACTTC
TRBD2 | many | TRBJ2-5 | TRBV29-1 | CSVPLAGGPETQYF | TGCAGCGTTCCACTAGCGGGAGGGCCGGAGACCCAGTACTTC
TRBD2 | NA | TRBJ2-7 | TRBV5-1 | CASTLAGESYEQYF | TGCGCCAGCACATTGGCGGGAGAGTCCTACGAGCAGTACTTC
NA | many | TRBJ1-1 | TRBV10-3 | CAISESKGTRNTEAFF | TGTGCCATCAGTGAGTCGAAAGGGACACGGAACACTGAAGCTTTCTTT
NA | few | TRBJ1-6 | TRBV19 | CASSTRQTSYNSPLHF | TGTGCCAGTAGTACCCGACAGACCTCCTATAATTCACCCCTCCACTTT
NA | few | TRBJ1-2 | TRBV19 | CASSGTYYGYTF | TGTGCCAGTAGTGGGACGTACTATGGCTACACCTTC
NA | few | TRBJ2-7 | TRBV6-5 | CASSYWLEQYF | TGTGCCAGCAGTTATTGGCTAGAGCAGTACTTC
NA | few | TRBJ2-7 | TRBV7-9 | CASSSDLEQYF | TGTGCCAGCAGCTCAGATCTCGAGCAGTACTTC
TRBD2 | few | TRBJ2-1 | TRBV9 | CASSLRLAPLNEQFF | TGTGCCAGCAGCCTTAGACTAGCGCCACTCAATGAGCAGTTCTTC
NA | many | TRBJ1-2 | TRBV20-1 | CSARVDGQWSYTF | TGCAGTGCTAGAGTAGACGGCCAATGGAGCTACACCTTC
NA | NA | TRBJ2-2 | TRBV14 | CASSQFGRANTGELFF | TGTGCCAGCAGCCAATTCGGCAGGGCAAACACCGGGGAGCTGTTTTTT
TRBD2 | NA | TRBJ2-1 | TRBV14 | CASSQLAGGYNEQFF | TGTGCCAGCAGCCAATTAGCGGGAGGGTACAATGAGCAGTTCTTC
NA | NA | TRBJ1-1 | TRBV7-8 | CASSRSEMNTEAFF | TGTGCCAGCAGCCGGTCAGAAATGAACACTGAAGCTTTCTTT
NA | many | TRBJ2-2 | TRBV28 | CASSKEAGTGELFF | TGTGCCAGCAGTAAAGAGGCGGGCACCGGGGAGCTGTTTTTT
TRBD2 | few | TRBJ2-2 | TRBV7-2 | CASSPRTSGIRGTGELFF | TGTGCCAGCAGCCCGCGGACTAGCGGGATAAGGGGCACCGGGGAGCTGTTTTTT
NA | NA | TRBJ1-2 | TRBV5-5 | CASSDLASYGYTF | TGTGCCAGCAGCGATCTAGCAAGCTATGGCTACACCTTC
TRBD1 | NA | TRBJ2-7 | TRBV27 | CASSPPGQGRQYF | TGTGCCAGCAGTCCCCCGGGACAGGGAAGGCAGTACTTC
TRBD1 | few | TRBJ1-6 | TRBV5-4 | CASSFIDRGPNSPLHF | TGTGCCAGCAGCTTCATCGACAGGGGACCCAATTCACCCCTCCACTTT
TRBD1 | NA | TRBJ2-7 | TRBV4-1 | CASSQDRGLSYEQYF | TGCGCCAGCAGCCAAGATAGGGGGCTCTCCTACGAGCAGTACTTC
NA | few | TRBJ2-2 | TRBV14 | CASSQYPGSGELFF | TGTGCCAGCAGCCAGTATCCGGGGTCCGGGGAGCTGTTTTTT
TRBD2 | NA | TRBJ2-5 | TRBV6-1 | CATRRLAEETQYF | TGTGCCACCAGGCGCCTAGCGGAAGAGACCCAGTACTTC
NA | NA | TRBJ2-1 | TRBV7-8 | CASSQGADGNEQFF | TGTGCCAGCAGCCAAGGAGCAGATGGTAATGAGCAGTTCTTC
TRBD1 | NA | TRBJ1-4 | TRBV20-1 | CSADRGVGDEKLFF | TGCAGTGCTGACAGGGGCGTGGGGGATGAAAAACTGTTTTTT
NA | NA | TRBJ2-7 | TRBV18 | CASSQTAGYEQYF | TGTGCCAGCTCTCAGACAGCGGGCTACGAGCAGTACTTC
NA | NA | TRBJ2-5 | TRBV25-1 | CASSDHLLGETQYF | TGTGCCAGCAGCGACCATCTACTAGGGGAGACCCAGTACTTC
NA | NA | TRBJ1-4 | TRBV7-9 | CASSLLTGSGLFANEKLFF | TGTGCCAGCAGCTTATTAACAGGGTCAGGTCTATTCGCGAATGAAAAACTGTTTTTT
TRBD1 | many | TRBJ1-2 | TRBV28 | CAIRTGGAGYYGYTF | TGTGCCATCCGGACAGGGGGCGCGGGATACTATGGCTACACCTTC
NA | many | TRBJ1-2 | TRBV7-2 | CASSQIALDGYTF | TGTGCCAGCAGTCAGATCGCTTTGGATGGCTACACCTTC
NA | NA | TRBJ1-1 | TRBV7-9 | CASSLNPGNTGLMNTEAFF | TGTGCCAGCAGCTTAAACCCGGGAAATACAGGGCTTATGAACACTGAAGCTTTCTTT
NA | few | TRBJ2-3 | TRBV14 | CASSQDWRATDTQYF | TGTGCCAGCAGCCAAGATTGGCGAGCCACAGATACGCAGTATTTT
NA | many | TRBJ1-2 | TRBV30 | CARTAGLYGYTF | TGTGCCAGAACTGCGGGCCTCTATGGCTACACCTTC
NA | many | TRBJ2-7 | TRBV28 | CASSFEAATYEQYF | TGTGCCAGCAGTTTTGAGGCAGCCACCTACGAGCAGTACTTC
TRBD1 | NA | TRBJ1-2 | TRBV19 | CASSRGQTYGYTF | TGTGCCAGTAGTAGGGGACAGACCTATGGCTACACCTTC
NA | few | TRBJ1-2 | TRBV11-2 | CASSYLTGEGCTF | TGTGCCAGCAGTTATTTGACGGGTGAAGGCTGCACCTTC
NA | NA | TRBJ1-6 | TRBV5-1 | CASSREGLIGSPLHF | TGCGCCAGCAGCCGGGAGGGGTTAATCGGTTCACCCCTCCACTTT
TRBD2 | many | TRBJ2-1 | TRBV2 | CASSEEGLAGGEQFF | TGTGCCAGCAGTGAAGAAGGACTAGCGGGAGGTGAGCAGTTCTTC
NA | many | TRBJ1-6 | TRBV11-2 | CASGGRPLHF | TGTGCCAGCGGGGGTCGGCCCCTCCACTTT
NA | many | TRBJ1-1 | TRBV12-3/TRBV12-4 | CASSAMGGVSEAFF | TGTGCCAGCAGTGCGATGGGGGGGGTGTCTGAAGCTTTCTTT
NA | NA | TRBJ1-6 | TRBV14 | CASSQIHTFSPLHF | TGTGCCAGCAGCCAAATCCACACCTTTTCACCCCTCCACTTT
TRBD2 | many | TRBJ2-7 | TRBV27 | CASSLSGRFYEQYF | TGTGCCAGCAGTTTAAGCGGGAGATTCTACGAGCAGTACTTC
NA | NA | TRBJ1-2 | TRBV19 | CASSIPGGMNGYTF | TGTGCCAGTAGTATCCCGGGAGGGATGAACGGCTACACCTTC
NA | many | TRBJ2-7 | TRBV6-2/TRBV6-3 | CASRPPQGEQYF | TGTGCCAGCAGACCCCCCCAAGGCGAGCAGTACTTC
TRBD2 | NA | TRBJ2-7 | TRBV7-9 | CASSLSQLAAISYEQYF | TGTGCCAGCAGCTTATCCCAACTAGCGGCTATCTCCTACGAGCAGTACTTC
NA | many | TRBJ2-2 | TRBV12-3/TRBV12-4 | CASSVTGELFF | TGTGCCAGCAGTGTTACCGGGGAGCTGTTTTTT
NA | NA | TRBJ1-1 | TRBV7-9 | CASSLPAGADRYNTEAFF | TGTGCCAGCAGTTTACCGGCAGGGGCCGATAGATATAACACTGAAGCTTTCTTT
TRBD1 | many | TRBJ1-3 | TRBV28 | CASRTPQGAGNTIYF | TGTGCCAGCAGAACTCCTCAGGGGGCTGGAAACACCATATATTTT
TRBD1 | many | TRBJ1-5 | TRBV27 | CASSLRWDRNQPQHF | TGTGCCAGCAGCCTCAGGTGGGACAGGAATCAGCCCCAGCATTTT
NA | many | TRBJ2-7 | TRBV6-5 | CASSYGREIYEQYF | TGTGCCAGCAGTTACGGCAGGGAGATCTACGAGCAGTACTTC
TRBD2 | many | TRBJ2-7 | TRBV28 | CASSSEGLSYEQYF | TGTGCCAGCAGTTCCGAGGGACTATCCTACGAGCAGTACTTC
NA | NA | TRBJ1-1 | TRBV7-6 | CASSLKYAAEAFF | TGTGCCAGCAGCTTGAAATATGCGGCAGAAGCTTTCTTT
NA | many | TRBJ1-2 | TRBV28 | CASSQTSTYGYTF | TGTGCCAGCAGTCAAACTAGCACTTATGGCTACACCTTC
NA | many | TRBJ1-1 | TRBV28 | CASSLFAEAFF | TGTGCCAGCAGTTTATTTGCTGAAGCTTTCTTT